The T cell receptor beta chain under discussion was sequenced for a study of blood T cell repertoires in COVID-19. Study-level information: T cells, B-cell-depleted T cells, or PBMCs supplied cDNA or gDNA.

Germline V lookup: CDR1 MDHEN, CDR2 SYDVKM. The CDR3 extends over 14 amino acids. V was pared by 2 bases and J by 0 bases, with 5 bases between. This clone came up once. Sequenced by immunoSEQ multiplex PCR; TCRdb stores in-frame clones only, minus some. The table includes hundreds of thousands of clones, more than 75% detected once. Recovered status in Cohort 3 required two negative PCRs, clearance, or symptom resolution. The chain has TRBV28 and TRBJ1-5; D is unresolved. Sequences were obtained from PBMCs or T cells enriched from blood (not recorded which). This receptor was obtained from a woman aged 50 to 60 who had recovered from COVID-19. CDR3 nucleotide sequence: TGTGCCAGCAGTTTAGCGTATAGCAATCAGCCCCAGCATTTT. Its translation is CASSLAYSNQPQHF. Using reference TRBV28 and TRBJ1-5 for the parts outside the CDR3, the full variable domain is DVKVTQSSRYLVKRTGEKVFLECVQDMDHENMFWYRQDPGLGLRLIYFSYDVKMKEKGDIPEGYSVSREKKERFSLILESASTNQTSMYLCASSLAYSNQPQHFGDGTRLSIL.